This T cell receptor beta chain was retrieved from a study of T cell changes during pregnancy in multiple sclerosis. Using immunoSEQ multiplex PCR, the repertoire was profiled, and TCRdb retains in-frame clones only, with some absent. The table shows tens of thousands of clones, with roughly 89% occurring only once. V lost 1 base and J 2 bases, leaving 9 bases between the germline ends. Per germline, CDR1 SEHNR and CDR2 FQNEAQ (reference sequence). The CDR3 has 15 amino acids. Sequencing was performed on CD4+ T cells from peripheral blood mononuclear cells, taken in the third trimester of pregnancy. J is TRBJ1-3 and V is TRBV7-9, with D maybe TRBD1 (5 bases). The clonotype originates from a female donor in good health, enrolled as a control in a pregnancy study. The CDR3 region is CASSLGTGAGNTIYF. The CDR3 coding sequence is TGTGCCAGCAGCTTAGGTACAGGTGCTGGAAACACCATATATTTT.